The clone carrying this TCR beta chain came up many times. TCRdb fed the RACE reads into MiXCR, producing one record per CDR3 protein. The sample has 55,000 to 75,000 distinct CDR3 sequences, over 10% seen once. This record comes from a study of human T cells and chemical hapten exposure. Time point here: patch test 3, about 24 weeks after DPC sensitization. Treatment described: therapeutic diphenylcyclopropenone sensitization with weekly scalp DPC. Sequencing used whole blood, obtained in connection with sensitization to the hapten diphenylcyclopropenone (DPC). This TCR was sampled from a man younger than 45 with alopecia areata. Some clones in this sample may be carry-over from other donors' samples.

CDR3: CASSHGRGTNYEQYF. The CDR3 DNA follows: TGTGCCAGCAGCCATGGCCGCGGGACCAACTACGAGCAGTACTTC. The gene calls are TRBV7-2 and TRBJ2-7; the D gene is possibly TRBD2 (6 bases). Trimming left V 5 bases short and J 3 bases short, with 17 bases between. The length of the CDR3 is 15 residues. Germline-derived CDR1 and CDR2 are SGHTA and FQGNSA.